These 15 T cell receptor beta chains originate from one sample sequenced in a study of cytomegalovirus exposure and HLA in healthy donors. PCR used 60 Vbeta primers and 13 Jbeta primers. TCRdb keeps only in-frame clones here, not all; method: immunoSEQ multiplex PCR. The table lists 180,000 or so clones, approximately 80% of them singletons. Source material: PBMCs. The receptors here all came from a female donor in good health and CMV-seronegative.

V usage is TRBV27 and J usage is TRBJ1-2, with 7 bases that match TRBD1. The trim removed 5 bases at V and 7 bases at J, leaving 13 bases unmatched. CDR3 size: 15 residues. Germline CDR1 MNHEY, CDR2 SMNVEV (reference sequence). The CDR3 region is CASSPSPTGEIGYTF. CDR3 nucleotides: TGTGCCAGCAGTCCCTCCCCCACAGGGGAGATTGGCTACACCTTC.

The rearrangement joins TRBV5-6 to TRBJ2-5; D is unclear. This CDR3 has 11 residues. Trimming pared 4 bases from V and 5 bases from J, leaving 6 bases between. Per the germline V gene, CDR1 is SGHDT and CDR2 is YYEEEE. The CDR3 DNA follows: TGTGCCAGCAGCATACGGGAGACCCAGTACTTC. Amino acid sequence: CASSIRETQYF.

The CDR3 loop is CASSADTTRNYGYTF. Here the CDR3 DNA reads TGTGCCAGCAGCGCGGACACCACCCGTAACTATGGCTACACCTTC. This chain links TRBV2 with TRBJ1-2; D perhaps matches TRBD1 (5 bases). CDR3 size: 15 residues. V lost 6 bases and J 1 base, leaving 15 bases between the germline ends. Germline V lookup: CDR1 SNHLY, CDR2 FYNNEI.

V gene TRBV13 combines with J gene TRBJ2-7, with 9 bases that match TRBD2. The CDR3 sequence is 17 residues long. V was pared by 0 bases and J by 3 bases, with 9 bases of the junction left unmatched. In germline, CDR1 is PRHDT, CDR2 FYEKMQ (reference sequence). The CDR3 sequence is CASSLGPLGGGGYEQYF. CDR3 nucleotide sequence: TGTGCCAGCAGCTTAGGCCCTTTGGGCGGGGGGGGCTACGAGCAGTACTTC.

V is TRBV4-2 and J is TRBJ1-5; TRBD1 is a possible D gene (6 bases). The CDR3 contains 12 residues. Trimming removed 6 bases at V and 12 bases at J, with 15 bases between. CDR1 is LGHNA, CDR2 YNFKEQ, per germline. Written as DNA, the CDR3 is TGTGCCAGCAGTCCCCCCGGGGGGCTCCAGCATTTT. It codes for CASSPPGGLQHF.

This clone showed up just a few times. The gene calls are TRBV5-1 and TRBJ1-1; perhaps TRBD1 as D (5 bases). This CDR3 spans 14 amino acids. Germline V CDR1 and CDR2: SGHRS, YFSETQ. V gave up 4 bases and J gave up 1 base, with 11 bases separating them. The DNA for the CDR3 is TGCGCCAGCAGCGCAGGGACTGCGAACACTGAAGCTTTCTTT. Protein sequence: CASSAGTANTEAFF.

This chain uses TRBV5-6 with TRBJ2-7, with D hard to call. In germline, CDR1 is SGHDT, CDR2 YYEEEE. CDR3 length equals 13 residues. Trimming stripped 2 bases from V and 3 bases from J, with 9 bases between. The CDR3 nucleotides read TGTGCCAGCAGCTTACAGAGATACTACGAGCAGTACTTC. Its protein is CASSLQRYYEQYF.

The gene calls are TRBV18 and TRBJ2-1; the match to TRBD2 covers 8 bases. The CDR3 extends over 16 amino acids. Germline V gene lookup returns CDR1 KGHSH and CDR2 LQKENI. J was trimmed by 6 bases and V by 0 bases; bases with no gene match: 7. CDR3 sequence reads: CASSPPGAGGLNEQFF. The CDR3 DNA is TGTGCCAGCTCACCACCGGGGGCGGGGGGCCTCAATGAGCAGTTCTTC.

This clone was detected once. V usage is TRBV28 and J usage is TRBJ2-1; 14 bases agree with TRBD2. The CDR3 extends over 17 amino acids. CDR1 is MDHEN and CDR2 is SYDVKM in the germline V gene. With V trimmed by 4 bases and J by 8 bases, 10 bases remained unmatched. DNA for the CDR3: TGTGCCAGCAGTTCTGGACTAGCGGGAGGCCAATGGGATGAGCAGTTCTTC. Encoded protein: CASSSGLAGGQWDEQFF. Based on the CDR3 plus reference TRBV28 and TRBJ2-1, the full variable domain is DVKVTQSSRYLVKRTGEKVFLECVQDMDHENMFWYRQDPGLGLRLIYFSYDVKMKEKGDIPEGYSVSREKKERFSLILESASTNQTSMYLCASSSGLAGGQWDEQFFGPGTRLTVL.

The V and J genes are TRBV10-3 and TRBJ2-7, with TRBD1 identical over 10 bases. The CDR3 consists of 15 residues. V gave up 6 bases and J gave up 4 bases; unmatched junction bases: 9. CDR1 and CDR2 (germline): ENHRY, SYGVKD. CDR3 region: CAIRNPGTGEYEQYF. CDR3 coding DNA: TGTGCCATCAGAAACCCCGGGACAGGGGAATACGAGCAGTACTTC.

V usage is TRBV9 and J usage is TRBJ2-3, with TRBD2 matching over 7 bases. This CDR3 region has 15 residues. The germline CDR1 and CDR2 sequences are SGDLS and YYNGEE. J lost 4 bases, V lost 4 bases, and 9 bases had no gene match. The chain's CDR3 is CASSRQRGSADTQYF. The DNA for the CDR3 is TGTGCCAGCAGCCGGCAGCGGGGTAGCGCAGATACGCAGTATTTT.

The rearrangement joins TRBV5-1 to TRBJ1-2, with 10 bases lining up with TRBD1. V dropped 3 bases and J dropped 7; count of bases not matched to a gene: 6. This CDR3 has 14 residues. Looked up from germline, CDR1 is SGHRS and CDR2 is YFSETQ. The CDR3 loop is CASSSGQGKGGYTF. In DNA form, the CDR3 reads TGCGCCAGCAGCTCGGGACAGGGGAAGGGTGGCTACACCTTC.

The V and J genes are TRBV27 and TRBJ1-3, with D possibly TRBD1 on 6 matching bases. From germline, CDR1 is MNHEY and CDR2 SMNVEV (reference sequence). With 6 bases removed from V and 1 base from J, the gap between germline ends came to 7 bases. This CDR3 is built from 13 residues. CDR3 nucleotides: TGTGCCAGCAGGGGACATTCTGGAAACACCATATATTTT. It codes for CASRGHSGNTIYF.

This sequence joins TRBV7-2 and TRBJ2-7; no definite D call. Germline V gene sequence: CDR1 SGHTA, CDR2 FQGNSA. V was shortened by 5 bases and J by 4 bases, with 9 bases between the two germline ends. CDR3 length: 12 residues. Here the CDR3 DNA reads TGTGCCAGCAGCAACTACATTTACGAGCAGTACTTC. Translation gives CASSNYIYEQYF.

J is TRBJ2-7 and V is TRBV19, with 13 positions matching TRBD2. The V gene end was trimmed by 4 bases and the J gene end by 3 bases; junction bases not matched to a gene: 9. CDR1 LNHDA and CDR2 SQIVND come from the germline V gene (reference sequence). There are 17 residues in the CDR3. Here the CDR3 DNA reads TGTGCCAGTAGTAGCCTTTCGGGACTAGCGGGACACTACGAGCAGTACTTC. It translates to CASSSLSGLAGHYEQYF.